The T cell receptor (beta chain) under discussion was sequenced for a study of blood T cell repertoires in COVID-19 (dated by TCRdb to 2019 to 2021). Regarding the complete study: Samples covering the acute and convalescent phases of COVID-19 were provided by collaborators in the United States, Italy and Spain. Where HLA class I and class II types were available, the types were taken from metadata supplied by the sample provider, not from assay-based typing. The prospective study material was composed of cDNA or gDNA derived from T cells, B-cell-depleted T cells, or PBMCs. Deeply sampled blood TCRbeta repertoires from subjects exposed to, actively infected with, or recovered from COVID-19 were included in the dataset. Samples were obtained from the ongoing ImmuneRACE study (first 160 participants) and from about 1,300 subjects provided by 6 global collaborators. The repertoires were made available in a free public database intended to serve as a resource for research on the immune response to SARS-CoV-2. A de-identified subject ID, COVID-19 status, age in years and sex were almost always included in the sample metadata.

TCRbeta CDR3 regions were amplified from genomic DNA by means of the immunoSEQ Assay, a bias-controlled multiplex PCR. In the source study's methods: Within the assay, amplification of reference gene primers was used to estimate how many nucleated cells each sample contained. To quantify the absolute abundance of each unique TCRbeta CDR3 rearrangement, sequence reads were collapsed and filtered. For each sample, productive Simpson clonality was calculated as the square root of Simpson's diversity index over productive rearrangements. TCRdb's version of the immuneACCESS table is confined to in-frame rearrangements and falls short of the full clone set. An unresolved V gene accounts for under half of the shortfall where checked; the remainder is of unknown origin. That table is the source of V, J and clone size, and D and trimming were worked out from the DNA. This sample has about 240,000 clones in its table, and about 80% of those were observed once. The ten top clones hold roughly a tenth of the sample.

The germline V end is reduced by 0 bases and the J end by 9 bases; junction bases left unmatched: 2. For CDR1 and CDR2, the germline V gene lists SNHLY and FYNNEI. The CDR3 runs 13 residues from the cysteine to the phenylalanine. This entry keeps only the CDR3 DNA: 39 bases, framed from base 1. Turning to this clone: Its antigen is unknown. One base away there is no much larger clone; base qualities are not given.

Collaborating institutions collected whole blood in K2EDTA tubes following their own protocols. Collaborator samples were shipped for TCRbeta analysis as frozen whole blood, isolated PBMCs, or DNA extracted from either sample type. Paper-wide results and their limitations: Clinical and demographic metadata were provided uncurated, with the amount varying by source and participant.

The specimen was peripheral blood. Recombination connected TRBV2 to TRBJ2-3, and TRBD2 aligns with 8 junction nucleotides. The TCR originated in a woman older than 75 with acute or convalescent COVID-19. The bases are TGTGCCAGCAGTGAAGCGGCGGGGGGAACGCAGTATTTT. This gives the protein CASSEAAGGTQYF.